This entry concerns a single TCR beta chain. These data originate in a study of monozygotic twins with inflammatory bowel disease. TCRdb reanalyzed the 5' RACE reads and collapses them to one entry per CDR3 protein, without DNA. The data include about 330,000 distinct CDR3 sequences; the top ten clones carry around 2%. Sequencing was performed on blood. This sequence originates from a human donor with ulcerative colitis or Crohn's disease, or a healthy co-twin of an affected twin (not recorded which).

The CDR3 loop is CSAMTEAGGSDTQYF. J is TRBJ2-3 and V is TRBV20-1; as DNA is missing, the TRBD2 call by TCRdb cannot be tested. Germline assignment: CDR1 DFQATT and CDR2 SNEGSKA (reference sequence). The CDR3 covers 15 residues.